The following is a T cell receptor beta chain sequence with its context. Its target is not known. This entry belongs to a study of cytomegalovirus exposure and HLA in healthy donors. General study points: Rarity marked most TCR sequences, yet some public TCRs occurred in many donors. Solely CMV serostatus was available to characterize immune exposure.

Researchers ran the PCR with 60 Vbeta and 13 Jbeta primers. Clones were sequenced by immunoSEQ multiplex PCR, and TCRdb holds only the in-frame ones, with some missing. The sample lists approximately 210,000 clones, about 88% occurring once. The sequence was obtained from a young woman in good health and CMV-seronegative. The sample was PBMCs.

The CDR3 region is CASRSGTGLGEQYF. The CDR3, as DNA: TGTGCCAGCAGGTCCGGGACAGGGCTGGGCGAGCAGTACTTC. This chain uses TRBV28 with TRBJ2-7; 9 positions agree with TRBD1. V shed 6 bases, J shed 6 bases, and the junction held 9 bases outside the gene matches. The CDR3 covers 14 residues. The germline V gene has CDR1 MDHEN and CDR2 SYDVKM.